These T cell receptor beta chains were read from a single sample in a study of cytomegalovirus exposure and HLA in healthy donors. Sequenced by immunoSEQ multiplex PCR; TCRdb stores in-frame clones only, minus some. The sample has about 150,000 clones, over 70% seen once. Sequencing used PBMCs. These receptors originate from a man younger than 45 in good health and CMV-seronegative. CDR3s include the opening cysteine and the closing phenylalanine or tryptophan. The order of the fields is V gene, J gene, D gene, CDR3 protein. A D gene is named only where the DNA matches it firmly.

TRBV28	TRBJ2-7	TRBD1	CASSLPGQGLVEQYF
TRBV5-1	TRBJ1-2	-	CASSPLQGSSYGYTF
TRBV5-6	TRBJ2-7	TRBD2	CASSRLAGLSYEQYF
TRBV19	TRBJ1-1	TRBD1	CASSLGQAAAEAFF
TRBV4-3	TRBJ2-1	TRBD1	CASSQNPGTGSYNEQFF
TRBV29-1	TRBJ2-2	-	CSVVLGTNTGELFF
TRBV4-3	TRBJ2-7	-	CASSHSATGETYEQYF
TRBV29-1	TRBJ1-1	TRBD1	CSVDRDRAPFF
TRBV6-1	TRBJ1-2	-	CASSVVQGQNYGYTF
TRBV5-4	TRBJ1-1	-	CASSLDRNTEAFF
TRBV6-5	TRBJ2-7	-	CASSYSDTDSYEQYF
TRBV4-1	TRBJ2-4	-	CASSPARGWVLGKNIQYF
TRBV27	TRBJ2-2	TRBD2	CASSLLGGGTGELFF
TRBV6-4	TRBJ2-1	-	CASVGGEQFF
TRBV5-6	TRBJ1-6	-	CASSAEDSSGTSPLNF
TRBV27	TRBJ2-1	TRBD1	CASSLSRQGPNEQFF
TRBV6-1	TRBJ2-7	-	CAISRDLNTNEQYF
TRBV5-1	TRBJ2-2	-	CASSLGIRGTAEELFF
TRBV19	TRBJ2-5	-	CASSTSLAYVETQYF
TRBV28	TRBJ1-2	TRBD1	CASTLTGDSGYTF
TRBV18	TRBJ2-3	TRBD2	CASSPWVAGETDTQYF
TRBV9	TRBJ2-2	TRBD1	CASSFPPDRLNTGELFF
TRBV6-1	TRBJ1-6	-	CASSEGAGAQANSPLHF
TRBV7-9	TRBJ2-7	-	CASSSTGRGDEQYF
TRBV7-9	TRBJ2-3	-	CAQGDTQYF
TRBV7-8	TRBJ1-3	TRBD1	CASSKGARTSGNTIYF
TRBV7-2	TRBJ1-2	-	CASSLDQAGSRYGYTF
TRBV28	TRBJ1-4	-	CASSGDANEKLFF
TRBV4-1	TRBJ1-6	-	CASSQGGQSPLHF
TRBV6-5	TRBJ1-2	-	CASSYSPQGRGYTF
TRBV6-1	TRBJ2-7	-	CASSELDSTLREQYF
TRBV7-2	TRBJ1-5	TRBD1	CASSLGQSNQPQNF
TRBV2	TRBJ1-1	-	CASSPSGLNTEAFF
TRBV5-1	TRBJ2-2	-	CASSLSEGDTGELFF
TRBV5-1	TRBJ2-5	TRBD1	CASSLATGAEETQYF
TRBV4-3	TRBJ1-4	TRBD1	CASSQAGTGDEKLFF
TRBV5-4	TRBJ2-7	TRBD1	CASSLRQGSFYEQYF
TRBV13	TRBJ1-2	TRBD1	CASSSGQGVHGYPF
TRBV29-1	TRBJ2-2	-	CSVVVRGVPGELFF
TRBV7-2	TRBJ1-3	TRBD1	CASSLVPGGGNTIYF